The 25 T cell receptor beta chains in this list originate from one sample, sequenced in a study of control samples from healthy donors and cancer patients. The table came from immunoSEQ multiplex PCR; TCRdb's copy has only in-frame clones and leaves some out. The profile shows roughly 76,000 clones, around 94% of them singletons. Sequencing input: blood. The receptors were sampled from a woman aged 18-35 years in good health.

This CDR3 is CASSLAQNYGYTF. The CDR3 DNA is TGTGCCAGCAGCTTAGCCCAAAACTATGGCTACACCTTC. This chain joins TRBV7-9 and TRBJ1-2; unclear D gene. The CDR3 has 13 amino acids. Per the germline V gene, CDR1 is SEHNR and CDR2 is FQNEAQ (reference sequence). Trimming pared 0 bases from V and 2 bases from J, leaving 4 bases between.

The chain couples TRBV10-3 to TRBJ2-1, with D tentatively TRBD2 (5 bases). The germline V and J ends were trimmed by 7 bases and 7 bases, with 20 bases remaining between them. The CDR3 spans 15 residues. Per the germline V gene, CDR1 is ENHRY and CDR2 is SYGVKD. In DNA form, the CDR3 reads TGTGCCATCAACACACTAGGGAATACTAGAAATGAGCAGTTCTTC. Translation gives CAINTLGNTRNEQFF.

J is TRBJ1-6 and V is TRBV12-3 or TRBV12-4; D remains ambiguous. Trimming took 10 bases from V and 0 from J, leaving 7 bases between them. This CDR3 is 13 amino acids long. The CDR3 loop is CATSDSYNSPLHF. The CDR3 region has the DNA TGTGCCACCTCGGACTCCTATAATTCACCCCTCCACTTT.

The genes are TRBV7-3 and TRBJ2-1; D not certain. This CDR3 spans 15 amino acids. V lost 5 bases and J 6 bases, leaving 17 bases between the germline ends. Germline lookup yields CDR1 SGHTA and CDR2 FQGTGA. CDR3 residues: CASSPDWTGFNEQFF. CDR3 nucleotides: TGTGCCAGCAGCCCTGATTGGACGGGCTTCAATGAGCAGTTCTTC.

The CDR3 region is CASSFDVAGGPGSTGELFF. The DNA for the CDR3 is TGCGCCAGCAGCTTTGACGTAGCGGGAGGGCCGGGAAGCACCGGGGAGCTGTTTTTT. The V call is TRBV5-1, the J call TRBJ2-2, with 11 bases lining up with TRBD2. Germline lookup yields CDR1 SGHRS and CDR2 YFSETQ. This CDR3 has 19 amino acids. J was trimmed by 4 bases and V by 2 bases; bases with no gene match: 13.

This sequence joins TRBV6-1 and TRBJ2-2, with D uncertain. Deletions cut 2 bases from V and 6 bases from J, with 13 bases between. Germline values: CDR1 MNHNS, CDR2 SASEGT. This CDR3 has 15 amino acids. CDR3 region: CASSEKYERAGELFF. The CDR3 nucleotides are TGTGCCAGCAGTGAAAAGTACGAACGGGCCGGGGAGCTGTTTTTT.

The chain employs TRBV5-6 and TRBJ1-1, with TRBD1 matching over 8 bases. CDR1 is SGHDT, CDR2 YYEEEE, per germline. V lost 0 bases, J lost 4 bases, and 2 bases stayed unmatched. The CDR3 is 14 amino acids. The CDR3 DNA sequence: TGTGCCAGCAGCTTGGCAGGGGGCTTCACTGAAGCTTTCTTT. Translating gives CASSLAGGFTEAFF.

The genes are TRBV28 and TRBJ1-6; 8 bases align to TRBD1. The V and J ends lost 6 bases and 7 bases, in that order; junction bases with no gene match: 5. CDR3 length: 14 amino acids. Germline CDR1 MDHEN, CDR2 SYDVKM. The CDR3 DNA follows: TGTGCCAGCAGACCGGACAGGGTCAATTCACCCCTCCACTTT. It is translated as CASRPDRVNSPLHF. Together with reference TRBV28 and TRBJ1-6, the CDR3 gives the full variable domain: DVKVTQSSRYLVKRTGEKVFLECVQDMDHENMFWYRQDPGLGLRLIYFSYDVKMKEKGDIPEGYSVSREKKERFSLILESASTNQTSMYLCASRPDRVNSPLHFGNGTRLTVT.

The rearrangement uses TRBV19 and TRBJ1-2; D remains unclear. CDR1 and CDR2 (germline): LNHDA, SQIVND (reference sequence). The CDR3 is made up of 13 amino acids. V was cut by 8 bases and J by 7 bases, with 17 bases left in between. In DNA form, the CDR3 reads TGTGCCAGTCTCGCGATAGAGAGTAGTGGCTACACCTTC. Its protein product is CASLAIESSGYTF.

The chain carries TRBV27 and TRBJ1-1; D is possibly TRBD1 (5 bases). Germline V gene lookup returns CDR1 MNHEY and CDR2 SMNVEV (reference sequence). CDR3 length: 14 residues. V shed 5 bases and J shed 4 bases, with 14 bases lying between them. In DNA form, the CDR3 reads TGTGCCAGCAGTGAGGGACGGAAAGGCACTGAAGCTTTCTTT. Encoded protein: CASSEGRKGTEAFF.

The chain combines TRBV7-6 with TRBJ1-2; D uncertain. The CDR3 loop spans 17 amino acids. Trimming removed 5 bases at V and 2 bases at J, with 21 bases between. Germline lookup yields CDR1 SGHVS and CDR2 FNYEAQ. The CDR3 DNA sequence: TGTGCCAGCAGCCCACTCCCCAGCCGCGACCACAACTATGGCTACACCTTC. Translation gives CASSPLPSRDHNYGYTF.

As DNA, the CDR3 is TGTGCCAGCAGCGCCTTAGCGGGGGGGTACAATGAGCAGTTCTTC. Its protein is CASSALAGGYNEQFF. The genes are TRBV5-4 and TRBJ2-1; 11 bases are a match to TRBD2. This CDR3 comprises 15 residues. The germline V gene has CDR1 SGHNT and CDR2 YYREEE (reference sequence). V was clipped by 4 bases and J by 4 bases; unmatched bases: 4.

The chain couples TRBV28 to TRBJ1-1; weak D call: TRBD1 (5 bases). Germline CDR1 and CDR2: MDHEN and SYDVKM. V lost 2 bases to trimming and J lost 4 bases, with 20 bases between them. There are 17 residues in the CDR3. CDR3 amino acids: CASSLISGPGGITEAFF. CDR3 DNA sequence: TGTGCCAGCAGTTTAATTTCGGGGCCCGGAGGAATCACTGAAGCTTTCTTT.

The V and J genes are TRBV6-4 and TRBJ2-1, with 7 nucleotides matching TRBD1. CDR3 length: 14 amino acids. Germline CDR1 MRHNA, CDR2 SNTAGT. With V trimmed by 0 bases and J by 6 bases, 2 bases remained unmatched. CDR3 nucleotides: TGTGCCAGCAGTGACTCGGCAGGGGGCAATGAGCAGTTCTTC. It codes for CASSDSAGGNEQFF.

The chain couples TRBV4-3 to TRBJ2-7, with TRBD2 matching over 10 bases. In germline, CDR1 is LGHNA, CDR2 YSLEER. V shed 0 bases and J 3 bases; nucleotides not matched to a gene: 17. CDR3 length: 20 amino acids. CDR3 nucleotide sequence: TGCGCCAGCAGCCAAGAAGCCGGGACTAGCGAACCTTTTTCATACTACGAGCAGTACTTC. It encodes CASSQEAGTSEPFSYYEQYF.

The CDR3: CASSRDRVGQPQHF. The CDR3 bases are TGTGCCAGCAGTCGGGACAGGGTTGGTCAGCCCCAGCATTTT. This chain links TRBV27 with TRBJ1-5; 9 nucleotides line up with TRBD1. The CDR3 consists of 14 residues. The germline gives CDR1 MNHEY, CDR2 SMNVEV (reference sequence). The V and J ends lost 5 bases and 6 bases, in that order; junction bases with no gene match: 5.

The chain couples TRBV6-4 to TRBJ2-1; D uncertain. CDR1 and CDR2 from the germline V gene are MRHNA and SNTAGT. The CDR3 sequence is 14 residues long. V was pared by 5 bases and J by 6 bases, with 14 bases between. CDR3 amino acids: CASSPLADGNEQFF. CDR3 in DNA: TGTGCCAGCAGTCCCTTAGCAGACGGCAATGAGCAGTTCTTC.

This clone appeared a single time. The chain is built from TRBV27 and TRBJ2-1; 8 bases agree with TRBD1. The germline V gene has CDR1 MNHEY and CDR2 SMNVEV (reference sequence). V trimming: 4 bases; J trimming: 7 bases; junction bases outside the gene matches: 6. This CDR3 is built from 14 residues. The chain's CDR3 is CASSYQGARNEQFF. Here the CDR3 DNA reads TGTGCCAGCAGTTACCAGGGGGCGCGTAATGAGCAGTTCTTC.

The chain links TRBV5-4 to TRBJ2-5; D is possibly TRBD1 (6 bases). Germline V lookup: CDR1 SGHNT, CDR2 YYREEE (reference sequence). The CDR3 contains 13 residues. V gave up 5 bases and J gave up 4 bases, with 12 bases separating them. The CDR3 here is CASRDSLGETQYF. DNA for the CDR3: TGTGCCAGCAGGGACAGCCTGGGAGAGACCCAGTACTTC. The variable domain in full, with the rest retrieved from reference TRBV5-4 and TRBJ2-5, is ETGVTQSPTHLIKTRGQQVTLRCSSQSGHNTVSWYQQALGQGPQFIFQYYREEENGRGNFPPRFSGLQFPNYSSELNVNALELDDSALYLCASRDSLGETQYFGPGTRLLVL.

This chain connects TRBV18 to TRBJ1-1; the D is unclear. The CDR3 consists of 12 residues. Germline CDR1 and CDR2: KGHSH and LQKENI. V lost 2 bases, J lost 5 bases, and 6 bases lay in between. The CDR3 bases are TGTGCCAGCTCACCAACTTCGACTGAAGCTTTCTTT. It codes for CASSPTSTEAFF.

J is TRBJ1-6 and V is TRBV7-2; D is possibly TRBD1 (5 bases). CDR3 size: 15 residues. The germline CDR1 and CDR2 sequences are SGHTA and FQGNSA. The V gene lost 5 bases and the J gene lost 13 bases, with 21 bases spanning the gap. The CDR3 DNA is TGTGCCAGCAGCCCGCGGGGGGGGGTGGAGTGGCCCCTCCACTTT. Its translation is CASSPRGGVEWPLHF.

V and J are TRBV15 and TRBJ1-1, with unresolved D. Looked up from germline, CDR1 is LNHNV and CDR2 is YYDKDF (reference sequence). This CDR3 region has 15 residues. V lost 5 bases to trimming and J lost 5 bases, with 18 bases between them. The CDR3 is CATSRTQQAGTEAFF. CDR3 DNA sequence: TGTGCCACCAGCCGCACCCAGCAAGCTGGGACTGAAGCTTTCTTT.

This chain connects TRBV25-1 to TRBJ2-7; D ambiguous. The CDR3 contains 12 residues. V was cut by 5 bases and J by 11 bases, with 16 bases left in between. Germline V gives CDR1 MGHDK, CDR2 SYGVNS. CDR3 nucleotide sequence: TGTGCCAGCAGTTTCAGGACGGAAAGGAAGTACTTC. This translates into CASSFRTERKYF.

The chain links TRBV6-5 to TRBJ1-3; no clear D gene. CDR3 length: 15 residues. The ends were cut back, 4 bases at V and 0 bases at J, with 10 bases in the middle. Per germline, CDR1 MNHEY and CDR2 SVGAGI. The CDR3 DNA follows: TGTGCCAGCAGTTCTCACGTTAGCTCTGGAAACACCATATATTTT. Its protein is CASSSHVSSGNTIYF.

The chain joins TRBV29-1 to TRBJ2-5; 10 bases align to TRBD2. V trimming: 3 bases; J trimming: 2 bases; junction bases outside the gene matches: 15. Germline V lookup: CDR1 SQVTM, CDR2 ANQGSEA. The CDR3 has 18 residues. The CDR3 reads CSVDRGWTSGPRQETQYF. DNA of the CDR3: TGCAGCGTTGATCGGGGCTGGACTAGCGGACCCCGACAAGAGACCCAGTACTTC.